Shown below are 6 T cell receptor beta chains from a single sample sequenced in a study of blood T cells in healthy people across ages (dated by TCRdb to the mid-2010s). The receptor library was made with 5' RACE. The instrument was an Illumina HiSeq 2500. A second PCR of roughly 6 to 12 cycles was run with a J-beta primer mix and a sample-barcoded 5' primer. Through fastp at Q25 and MiXCR, TCRdb rebuilt clones from the public reads, retaining in-frame beta chains. All rows with the same CDR3 protein become a single entry with the most common DNA and genes. Counted in this sample were approximately 1.5 million distinct CDR3 sequences; about 35% of them appeared once. Around 11% of the sample goes to the ten largest clones. The material sequenced was blood. The origin of the receptors is a woman aged 30 to 39 in good health.

The genes are TRBV12-3 or TRBV12-4 and TRBJ2-3; D is perhaps TRBD1 (5 bases). The germline V and J ends were trimmed by 6 bases and 3 bases, with 25 bases remaining between them. CDR3 length: 18 residues. CDR3 coding DNA: TGTGCCAGCAGGATGGACATTCGAAAACCTGGTGGTACAGATACGCAGTATTTT. It encodes CASRMDIRKPGGTDTQYF.

The J gene is TRBJ2-1, the V gene TRBV20-1; TRBD2 agrees at 9 bases. Germline lookup yields CDR1 DFQATT and CDR2 SNEGSKA (reference sequence). V lost 5 bases, J lost 4 bases, and 6 bases stayed unmatched. CDR3 length: 14 residues. The CDR3 spells CSAGWTSVYNEQFF. The CDR3 nucleotides are TGCAGTGCTGGTTGGACTAGCGTTTACAATGAGCAGTTCTTC.

The chain has TRBV30 and TRBJ1-1; D gene unclear. The V end was cut by 0 bases, the J end by 3 bases, with 8 bases between. The CDR3 extends over 13 amino acids. CDR1 and CDR2 from the germline V gene are GTSNPN and SVGIG (reference sequence). CDR3 sequence reads: CAWSVSLHTEAFF. Here the CDR3 DNA reads TGTGCCTGGAGTGTCTCTCTACACACTGAAGCTTTCTTT.

This clonotype was recorded many times. The rearrangement uses TRBV7-8 and TRBJ2-1; 10 bases agree with TRBD2. The germline V gene has CDR1 SGHVS and CDR2 FQNEAQ. The CDR3 totals 16 residues. V shed 5 bases, J shed 12 bases, and the junction held 16 bases outside the gene matches. The CDR3 DNA is TGTGCCAGCAGCCGAAGGACTAGCGGCCCGGGAGAGGGGCAGTTCTTC. Translating gives CASSRRTSGPGEGQFF.

The V and J genes are TRBV6-5 and TRBJ2-3, with TRBD1 identical over 9 bases. The CDR3 spans 15 residues. The V segment lost 6 bases and the J segment 6 bases; nucleotides outside the gene matches: 10. CDR1 MNHEY and CDR2 SVGAGI come from the germline V gene. DNA of the CDR3: TGTGCCAGCAGCCGGAGGGACAGGGTATCTGATACGCAGTATTTT. This translates into CASSRRDRVSDTQYF.

Ten or more counts support this clonotype. The rearrangement uses TRBV3-1 and TRBJ2-7, with 7 bases identical to TRBD2. This CDR3 contains 17 residues. From germline, CDR1 is LGHDT and CDR2 YNNKEL (reference sequence). V gave up 1 base and J gave up 0 bases; unmatched junction bases: 9. The CDR3 sequence: CASSQGRAASGSYEQYF. The CDR3 bases are TGTGCCAGCAGCCAAGGTAGGGCCGCTAGCGGCTCCTACGAGCAGTACTTC.